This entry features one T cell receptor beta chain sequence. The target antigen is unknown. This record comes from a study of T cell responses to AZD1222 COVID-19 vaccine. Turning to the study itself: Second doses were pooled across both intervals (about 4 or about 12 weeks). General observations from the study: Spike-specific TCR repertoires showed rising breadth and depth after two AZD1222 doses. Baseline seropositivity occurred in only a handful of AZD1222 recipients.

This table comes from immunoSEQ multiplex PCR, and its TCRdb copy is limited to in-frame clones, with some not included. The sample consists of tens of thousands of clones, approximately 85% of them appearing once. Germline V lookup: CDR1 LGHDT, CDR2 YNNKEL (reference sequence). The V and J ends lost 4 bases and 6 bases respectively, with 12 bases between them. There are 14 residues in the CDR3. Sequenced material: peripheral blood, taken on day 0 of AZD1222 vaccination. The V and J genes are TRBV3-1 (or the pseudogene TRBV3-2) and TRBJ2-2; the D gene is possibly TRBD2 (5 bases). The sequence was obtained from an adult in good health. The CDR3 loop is CASSPREGSGELFF. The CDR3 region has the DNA TGTGCCAGCAGCCCGAGGGAAGGGTCCGGGGAGCTGTTTTTT.